Below, 5 T cell receptor beta chains from the same sample are listed, as sequenced in a study of radiation and T cells in renal cell carcinoma. Assay: immunoSEQ multiplex PCR; the TCRdb copy retains only in-frame clones and omits some. The sample yields under 200,000 clones, 88% seen once. The time point is: blood 4 weeks post-SBRT, at nephrectomy. As to treatment: 15 Gy SBRT to primary tumor, nephrectomy 4 weeks later. Sample: blood, taken from a patient whose treatment included radiotherapy and nephrectomy. These receptors were obtained from a woman between 45 and 60 years old with renal cell carcinoma.

The rearrangement uses TRBV7-9 and TRBJ1-6, with D possibly TRBD1 on 6 matching bases. The germline V gene encodes CDR1 SEHNR and CDR2 FQNEAQ (reference sequence). Deletions cut 10 bases from V and 6 bases from J, with 16 bases between. This CDR3 region has 14 residues. DNA for the CDR3: TGTGCCACTTCGGGGGGGGGCCTTAATTCACCCCTCCACTTT. Amino acid sequence: CATSGGGLNSPLHF.

This rearrangement joins TRBV21-1 to TRBJ2-7. The J call may be mistaken, given a closer DNA end match to TRBJ2-5. TRBV21-1 is annotated as a pseudogene. CDR3 size: 11 residues. The CDR3 here is CASSTGGTQYF. The CDR3 nucleotides are TGTGCCAGCAGCACGGGTGGGACCCAGTACTTC.

The chain uses TRBV6-5 and TRBJ1-5, with unresolved D. Germline V lookup: CDR1 MNHEY, CDR2 SVGAGI. This CDR3 spans 13 amino acids. Trimming left V 7 bases short and J 2 bases short, with 9 bases between. CDR3 residues: CASMAGRNQPQHF. CDR3 coding DNA: TGTGCCAGCATGGCAGGCCGCAATCAGCCCCAGCATTTT.

The chain couples TRBV5-8 to TRBJ1-5, with unresolved D. V was trimmed by 2 bases and J by 0 bases, leaving 3 bases between them. Per germline, CDR1 SGHTS and CDR2 YDEGEE. This CDR3 has 13 residues. This CDR3 reads CASSFYSNQPQHF. CDR3 nucleotide sequence: TGTGCCAGCAGCTTCTATAGCAATCAGCCCCAGCATTTT.

A single count supports this clone. The chain employs TRBV5-1 and TRBJ2-2, with D hard to call. CDR1 and CDR2 (germline): SGHRS, YFSETQ. Between the trimmed V and J ends, which lost 0 bases and 3 bases, there was a span of 6 bases. There are 14 residues in the CDR3. The chain's CDR3 is CASSLVGYTGELFF. Written as DNA, the CDR3 is TGCGCCAGCAGCTTGGTGGGTTACACCGGGGAGCTGTTTTTT.